The 27 T cell receptor beta chains reported below all come from one sample, sequenced in a study of shared clonotypes between healthy human individuals. This table comes from immunoSEQ multiplex PCR, and its TCRdb copy is limited to in-frame clones, with some not included. The sample yields around 300,000 clones, 87% seen once. Sequencing was performed on memory CD8+ T cells sorted from blood. Subset specified: CD45RO+ cells pooled with CCR7-negative TemRA cells. Source of these receptors: a man aged 18 to 29 in good health.

Only one count was recorded for this clone. At the DNA level, this CDR3 is encoded by other sequences in the same sample as well. This rearrangement joins TRBV18 to TRBJ2-3; TRBD2 matches 9 bases. The CDR3 consists of 15 residues. The V and J ends lost 3 bases and 0 bases, in that order; junction bases with no gene match: 1. Germline V gene sequence: CDR1 KGHSH, CDR2 LQKENI. CDR3 protein: CASSPLAGSTDTQYF. The CDR3 DNA reads TGTGCCAGCTCACCTCTAGCGGGGAGCACAGATACGCAGTATTTT.

This rearrangement joins TRBV7-2 to TRBJ1-2; D call uncertain. CDR1 is SGHTA and CDR2 is FQGNSA in the germline V gene. Between the trimmed V and J ends, which lost 3 bases and 3 bases, there was a span of 11 bases. There are 14 residues in the CDR3. The CDR3 here is CASSLSGVHYGYTF. The DNA of the CDR3 is TGTGCCAGCAGCTTGTCAGGAGTTCACTATGGCTACACCTTC. Complete variable domain (other parts from reference TRBV7-2 and TRBJ1-2): GAGVSQSPSNKVTEKGKDVELRCDPISGHTALYWYRQSLGQGLEFLIYFQGNSAPDKSGLPSDRFSAERTGGSVSTLTIQRTQQEDSAVYLCASSLSGVHYGYTFGSGTRLTVV.

The V and J genes are TRBV27 and TRBJ2-1; 9 bases line up with TRBD2. CDR1 and CDR2 from the germline V gene are MNHEY and SMNVEV (reference sequence). Trimming at V came to 8 bases and at J to 7 bases, leaving 9 bases not matched to a gene. The CDR3 runs 14 residues. CDR3 nucleotides: TGTGCCAGCGGGCTAGCGGGGAATCTGAATGAGCAGTTCTTC. This sequence encodes CASGLAGNLNEQFF.

The chain links TRBV5-6 to TRBJ2-1; either TRBD1 or TRBD2 may fit D (6 bases each). CDR3 length: 14 residues. The V gene's germline CDR1 is SGHDT and CDR2 YYEEEE. V lost 0 bases and J lost 8, with 12 bases in between. CDR3 loop: CASSLAGGGDEQFF. In DNA, the CDR3 is TGTGCCAGCAGCTTGGCCGGGGGCGGAGATGAGCAGTTCTTC.

V is TRBV27 and J is TRBJ2-2, with a possible D match to TRBD1 (5 bases). CDR1 MNHEY and CDR2 SMNVEV come from the germline V gene (reference sequence). The CDR3 length is 15 residues. Trimming pared 4 bases from V and 6 bases from J, leaving 15 bases between. The CDR3 loop is CASSSAQVIAGELFF. CDR3 bases: TGTGCCAGCAGTTCGGCACAGGTGATCGCCGGGGAGCTGTTTTTT.

The genes are TRBV28 and TRBJ2-7, with D perhaps being TRBD1 or TRBD2 (6 bases each). V dropped 5 bases and J dropped 2 bases, with 16 bases sitting between them. The V gene's germline CDR1 is MDHEN and CDR2 SYDVKM. This CDR3 contains 15 residues. CDR3 nucleotide sequence: TGTGCCAGCAGTCCTGGGGGGCCTTCTACCTACGAGCAGTACTTC. Amino acid sequence: CASSPGGPSTYEQYF.

The rearrangement uses TRBV5-1 and TRBJ2-5; 11 positions match TRBD1. The junction had 6 bases not matched to a gene; V was cut back by 4 bases and J by 1 base. The CDR3 extends over 16 amino acids. Germline V gene lookup returns CDR1 SGHRS and CDR2 YFSETQ. The CDR3 spells CASSPRDRGFQETQYF. For the CDR3, the DNA is TGCGCCAGCAGCCCTCGGGACAGGGGGTTCCAAGAGACCCAGTACTTC. The full variable domain, its missing parts supplied by reference TRBV5-1 and TRBJ2-5, is KAGVTQTPRYLIKTRGQQVTLSCSPISGHRSVSWYQQTPGQGLQFLFEYFSETQRNKGNFPGRFSGRQFSNSRSEMNVSTLELGDSALYLCASSPRDRGFQETQYFGPGTRLLVL.

The CDR3 reads CASSFLAGVDTQYF. DNA for the CDR3: TGTGCCAGCAGTTTCTTAGCGGGAGTTGATACGCAGTATTTT. The V gene is TRBV27, the J gene TRBJ2-3, with 9 bases aligning to TRBD2. CDR3 length equals 14 residues. V trimming: 3 bases; J trimming: 6 bases; junction bases outside the gene matches: 4. Germline-derived CDR1 and CDR2 are MNHEY and SMNVEV (reference sequence).

The chain employs TRBV28 and TRBJ2-2; D possibly corresponds to TRBD1 (6 bases). CDR3 length: 14 residues. CDR1 is MDHEN, CDR2 SYDVKM, per germline. V was cut by 6 bases and J by 2 bases, with 10 bases left in between. CDR3 DNA: TGTGCCAGCAGACTACAGGGAAACACCGGGGAGCTGTTTTTT. Its translation is CASRLQGNTGELFF.

The chain uses TRBV4-3 and TRBJ2-1, with D possibly matching TRBD1 (6 bases). Germline V gives CDR1 LGHNA, CDR2 YSLEER. The CDR3 is 16 residues long. V lost 0 bases to trimming and J lost 2 bases, with 11 bases between them. The CDR3 spells CASSQDTGTPYNEQFF. CDR3 DNA sequence: TGCGCCAGCAGCCAAGATACAGGGACACCCTACAATGAGCAGTTCTTC.

The V gene is TRBV5-1, the J gene TRBJ1-2; D is possibly TRBD1 (5 bases). This CDR3 spans 15 amino acids. The germline V gene has CDR1 SGHRS and CDR2 YFSETQ. The germline V and J ends were trimmed by 0 bases and 8 bases, with 17 bases remaining between them. The CDR3 loop reads CASSLAVAGDGGYTF. In DNA form, the CDR3 reads TGCGCCAGCAGCTTGGCTGTAGCGGGGGACGGAGGCTACACCTTC.

The chain links TRBV5-1 to TRBJ2-5; TRBD2 agrees at 9 bases. Germline V gene lookup returns CDR1 SGHRS and CDR2 YFSETQ. This CDR3 comprises 15 residues. V dropped 4 bases and J dropped 3; count of bases not matched to a gene: 7. The CDR3 bases are TGCGCCAGCAGCCGCGGGGTAGCGGGAGAAGAGACCCAGTACTTC. Translation gives CASSRGVAGEETQYF.

The chain links TRBV29-1 to TRBJ2-7; no definite D call. CDR1 and CDR2 (germline): SQVTM, ANQGSEA. CDR3 length: 12 residues. V gave up 1 base and J gave up 2 bases, with 6 bases separating them. The CDR3 nucleotides read TGCAGCGTTGAAGGTCAAACCTACGAGCAGTACTTC. Its protein product is CSVEGQTYEQYF.

About this clone itself: At the DNA level, this CDR3 is encoded by other sequences in the same sample as well. The chain has TRBV5-4 and TRBJ2-7; 12 bases align to TRBD1. This CDR3 spans 15 amino acids. Germline CDR1 SGHNT, CDR2 YYREEE (reference sequence). With 4 bases clipped from V and 1 base from J, the junction kept 3 bases outside the gene matches. This CDR3 reads CASSLGQGASYEQYF. The CDR3 nucleotides read TGTGCCAGCAGCCTGGGACAGGGGGCTTCCTACGAGCAGTACTTC.

This chain joins TRBV4-1 and TRBJ2-7, with 7 bases identical to TRBD2. V was clipped by 4 bases and J by 3 bases; unmatched bases: 6. Germline V CDR1 and CDR2: MGHRA, YSYEKL. The length of the CDR3 is 14 residues. CDR3 sequence reads: CASSLGTMDYEQYF. The CDR3, as DNA: TGCGCCAGCAGCCTAGGGACTATGGACTACGAGCAGTACTTC.

This chain connects TRBV19 to TRBJ2-7; TRBD1 or TRBD2 may be the D gene (5 bases each). Germline CDR1 LNHDA, CDR2 SQIVND (reference sequence). The ends were cut back, 5 bases at V and 5 bases at J, with 13 bases in the middle. The CDR3 extends over 13 amino acids. CDR3: CASSPRDGDEQYF. The CDR3 DNA sequence: TGTGCCAGTAGTCCCCGGGACGGCGACGAGCAGTACTTC.

The rearrangement uses TRBV6-1 and TRBJ2-1; 8 bases match TRBD2. The junction had 18 bases not matched to a gene; V was cut back by 2 bases and J by 3 bases. There are 20 residues in the CDR3. Germline loops: CDR1 MNHNS, CDR2 SASEGT. The CDR3 DNA sequence: TGTGCCAGCAGTGAAACAATCGATCGGTGGGCGGGGGGCATCTACAATGAGCAGTTCTTC. It codes for CASSETIDRWAGGIYNEQFF.

J is TRBJ2-5 and V is TRBV7-9; no definite D call. The ends were cut back, 4 bases at V and 0 bases at J, with 9 bases in the middle. CDR3 length equals 14 residues. CDR1 is SEHNR and CDR2 is FQNEAQ in the germline V gene (reference sequence). The CDR3 sequence is CASSSSRYQETQYF. The DNA of the CDR3 is TGTGCCAGCAGCTCGTCAAGGTACCAAGAGACCCAGTACTTC.

The J gene is TRBJ1-1, the V gene TRBV7-6; D remains unclear. This CDR3 contains 14 residues. With 1 base removed from V and 1 base from J, the gap between germline ends came to 7 bases. Germline CDR1 reads SGHVS; CDR2 reads FNYEAQ. CDR3 nucleotides: TGTGCCAGCAGCTTAGTCCCGGGGAACACTGAAGCTTTCTTT. It specifies CASSLVPGNTEAFF. Combining the CDR3 with reference TRBV7-6 and TRBJ1-1 gives the whole variable domain GAGVSQSPRYKVTKRGQDVALRCDPISGHVSLYWYRQALGQGPEFLTYFNYEAQQDKSGLPNDRFSAERPEGSISTLTIQRTEQRDSAMYRCASSLVPGNTEAFFGQGTRLTVV.

The chain recombines TRBV27 with TRBJ1-2; D might be TRBD1 (6 bases). There are 13 residues in the CDR3. Germline assignment: CDR1 MNHEY and CDR2 SMNVEV (reference sequence). Between the trimmed V and J ends, which lost 10 bases and 8 bases, there was a span of 20 bases. The CDR3 spells CATEGHWQGGYTF. As DNA, the CDR3 is TGTGCCACCGAAGGACACTGGCAGGGGGGCTACACCTTC.

The chain employs TRBV30 and TRBJ2-7; D is tentatively TRBD1 or TRBD2 (5 bases each). V was pared by 5 bases and J by 0 bases, with 17 bases between. The CDR3 runs 15 residues. Germline V gene data show CDR1 as GTSNPN and CDR2 as SVGIG (reference sequence). The CDR3 DNA sequence: TGTGCCTGGGAGGGGTGGGCTAATGACTCCTACGAGCAGTACTTC. It specifies CAWEGWANDSYEQYF.

V usage is TRBV7-9 and J usage is TRBJ2-5, with 10 nucleotides matching TRBD2. Germline V gene lookup returns CDR1 SEHNR and CDR2 FQNEAQ (reference sequence). V shed 5 bases, J shed 3 bases, and the junction held 3 bases outside the gene matches. The CDR3 is 14 residues long. The CDR3 region has the DNA TGTGCCAGCAGCCCCAGCGGGAGGGAAGAGACCCAGTACTTC. Residues: CASSPSGREETQYF.

The chain combines TRBV13 with TRBJ1-1; maybe TRBD1 (6 bases). CDR3 size: 13 residues. Germline V CDR1 and CDR2: PRHDT, FYEKMQ (reference sequence). CDR3 nucleotides: TGTGTCGTCAGGGGCACCTTGAACACTGAAGCTTTCTTT. It is translated as CVVRGTLNTEAFF.

The genes are TRBV30 and TRBJ2-2; 7 positions agree with TRBD2. This CDR3 is built from 16 residues. V shed 0 bases and J 6 bases; nucleotides not matched to a gene: 10. CDR1 GTSNPN and CDR2 SVGIG come from the germline V gene (reference sequence). The CDR3 protein is CAWSVLGGRGAGELFF. In nucleotides, the CDR3 is TGTGCCTGGAGTGTACTGGGGGGGAGAGGAGCCGGGGAGCTGTTTTTT.

V and J are TRBV27 and TRBJ1-2; 11 bases agree with TRBD1. CDR1 is MNHEY and CDR2 is SMNVEV in the germline V gene (reference sequence). The J segment lost 7 bases and the V segment lost 5 bases, leaving 12 bases of the junction unmatched. The CDR3 is 16 residues long. The CDR3 sequence is CASSPAPGQGASGYTF. As DNA, the CDR3 is TGTGCCAGCAGTCCGGCCCCCGGACAGGGGGCCTCTGGCTACACCTTC.

The chain joins TRBV27 to TRBJ2-7; the D is unclear. The CDR3 loop spans 13 amino acids. Germline V gene data show CDR1 as MNHEY and CDR2 as SMNVEV (reference sequence). Trimming pared 1 base from V and 7 bases from J, leaving 11 bases between. CDR3 loop: CASSLLVGREQYF. CDR3 coding DNA: TGTGCCAGCAGTTTATTGGTCGGTAGAGAGCAGTACTTC.

The rearrangement joins TRBV4-1 to TRBJ2-7, with D possibly being TRBD1 (5 bases). The CDR3 is made up of 12 amino acids. The germline V gene has CDR1 MGHRA and CDR2 YSYEKL. Trimming took 5 bases from V and 0 from J, leaving 5 bases between them. CDR3 residues: CASSGASYEQYF. The DNA for the CDR3 is TGCGCCAGCAGCGGGGCCTCCTACGAGCAGTACTTC.